This entry lists 30 T cell receptor beta chains sequenced from one sample in a study of OX40 agonist ivuxolimab in advanced cancers. Repertoires were generated with immunoSEQ multiplex PCR, while TCRdb's copy carries only in-frame clones and drops some. The table lists about 58,000 clones, 70% to 90% of them singletons. Source: CD4+ or CD8+ T cells sorted from blood, taken in a trial of the OX40 agonist ivuxolimab. The source of these receptors is an adult with an advanced solid tumor such as melanoma, head and neck, liver or kidney cancer.

V and J are TRBV2 and TRBJ1-1; TRBD1 is a possible D gene (6 bases). Germline loops: CDR1 SNHLY, CDR2 FYNNEI. The CDR3 is made up of 14 amino acids. The V end was cut by 3 bases, the J end by 1 base, with 9 bases between. The CDR3 region has the DNA TGTGCCAGCAGTGAGGGGGGCCAGAACACTGAAGCTTTCTTT. This translates into CASSEGGQNTEAFF.

This clone was recorded a few times. V gene TRBV5-1 combines with J gene TRBJ2-5; no clear D. V was trimmed by 0 bases and J by 7 bases, leaving 13 bases between them. CDR1 is SGHRS, CDR2 YFSETQ, per germline. The CDR3 consists of 14 residues. CDR3 DNA sequence: TGCGCCAGCAGCTTGGTGACATCCCCCGGGACCCAGTACTTC. As protein: CASSLVTSPGTQYF.

The chain couples TRBV5-6 to TRBJ1-2; D is unresolved. The ends were cut back, 1 base at V and 7 bases at J, with 14 bases in the middle. CDR1 is SGHDT, CDR2 YYEEEE, per germline. The CDR3 has 14 amino acids. The CDR3: CASSLIGVTSGYTF. CDR3 nucleotide sequence: TGTGCCAGCAGCTTGATCGGGGTGACGTCTGGCTACACCTTC.

This sequence joins TRBV6-6 and TRBJ2-7, with 9 bases identical to TRBD1. This CDR3 region has 14 residues. Germline V lookup: CDR1 MNHNY, CDR2 SVGAGI (reference sequence). Losses at the gene ends were 7 bases for V and 3 bases for J; bases not matched to a gene: 7. The CDR3 reads CASTLGQGLYEQYF. The CDR3 DNA follows: TGTGCCAGCACCCTAGGACAGGGGCTCTACGAGCAGTACTTC.

This clone was seen more than once but under ten times. V usage is TRBV4-2 and J usage is TRBJ1-4, with unresolved D. V was clipped by 5 bases and J by 5 bases, with 6 bases between them. Germline V lookup: CDR1 LGHNA, CDR2 YNFKEQ. CDR3 length equals 12 residues. CDR3 bases: TGTGCCAGCAGCATGGAGAATGAAAAACTGTTTTTT. Translation gives CASSMENEKLFF.

This clone was seen once. The V gene is TRBV4-2, the J gene TRBJ1-4, with unresolved D. Trimming removed 4 bases at V and 4 bases at J, with 10 bases between. The CDR3 totals 14 residues. Germline V gene lookup returns CDR1 LGHNA and CDR2 YNFKEQ. Written as DNA, the CDR3 is TGTGCCAGCAGCCTCGACACCTATAATGAAAAACTGTTTTTT. The encoded protein is CASSLDTYNEKLFF.

This clone was recorded once. The chain links TRBV7-9 to TRBJ2-1; 10 positions match TRBD2. The CDR3 has 15 amino acids. Germline trimming cut 0 bases from V and 15 bases from J; bases unmatched to any gene: 11. The germline gives CDR1 SEHNR, CDR2 FQNEAQ (reference sequence). The CDR3 bases are TGTGCCAGCAGCTTAGCGGAAAGCGGGGGGGCCCGGGGGTTCTTC. Protein: CASSLAESGGARGFF.

The chain recombines TRBV5-1 with TRBJ1-1; possible D gene TRBD1, 6 bases. The ends were cut back, 4 bases at V and 5 bases at J, with 12 bases in the middle. The length of the CDR3 is 13 residues. Germline V lookup: CDR1 SGHRS, CDR2 YFSETQ. DNA of the CDR3: TGCGCCAGCAGCGAACAGGGAAGAACTGAAGCTTTCTTT. It codes for CASSEQGRTEAFF. Full variable domain (outside the CDR3, taken from reference TRBV5-1 and TRBJ1-1): KAGVTQTPRYLIKTRGQQVTLSCSPISGHRSVSWYQQTPGQGLQFLFEYFSETQRNKGNFPGRFSGRQFSNSRSEMNVSTLELGDSALYLCASSEQGRTEAFFGQGTRLTVV.

V and J are TRBV9 and TRBJ2-2; the match to TRBD2 covers 14 bases. The CDR3 extends over 20 amino acids. Germline loops: CDR1 SGDLS, CDR2 YYNGEE. The trim removed 0 bases at V and 0 bases at J, leaving 7 bases unmatched. CDR3 DNA: TGTGCCAGCAGCGTAGTCCCGACTAGCGGGGGGGCCTCGAACACCGGGGAGCTGTTTTTT. It codes for CASSVVPTSGGASNTGELFF. The variable domain in full, completed from reference TRBV9 and TRBJ2-2, reads DSGVTQTPKHLITATGQRVTLRCSPRSGDLSVYWYQQSLDQGLQFLIQYYNGEERAKGNILERFSAQQFPDLHSELNLSSLELGDSALYFCASSVVPTSGGASNTGELFFGEGSRLTVL.

This clone came up a few times. This chain joins TRBV2 and TRBJ2-3, with TRBD2 identical over 12 bases. The CDR3 totals 17 residues. After removal of 5 bases from V and 0 bases from J, the junction contained 6 bases not matched to a gene. Germline V gene data show CDR1 as SNHLY and CDR2 as FYNNEI. The CDR3 sequence is CASSKTSGGTSTDTQYF. CDR3 DNA sequence: TGTGCCAGCAGTAAAACTAGCGGGGGGACTAGCACAGATACGCAGTATTTT.

The V and J genes are TRBV5-1 and TRBJ2-2, with 10 bases aligning to TRBD1. The V gene's germline CDR1 is SGHRS and CDR2 YFSETQ. The CDR3 loop spans 14 amino acids. V lost 7 bases, J lost 5 bases, and 5 bases stayed unmatched. CDR3 in amino acids: CASDRDRGTGELFF. For the CDR3, the DNA is TGCGCCAGCGACCGGGACAGGGGTACCGGGGAGCTGTTTTTT. The full variable domain, in which reference TRBV5-1 and TRBJ2-2 provide the parts outside the CDR3, is KAGVTQTPRYLIKTRGQQVTLSCSPISGHRSVSWYQQTPGQGLQFLFEYFSETQRNKGNFPGRFSGRQFSNSRSEMNVSTLELGDSALYLCASDRDRGTGELFFGEGSRLTVL.

The V and J genes are TRBV6-6 and TRBJ1-6; tentative D call: TRBD1 (6 bases). Germline V lookup: CDR1 MNHNY, CDR2 SVGAGI (reference sequence). With 4 bases removed from V and 7 bases from J, the gap between germline ends came to 17 bases. The CDR3 has 16 amino acids. CDR3 DNA: TGTGCCAGCAGTTTGTTTGCGGTGCAGGGGAATTCACCCCTCCACTTT. Translation gives CASSLFAVQGNSPLHF.

The CDR3 reads CASSEGQGIGNTIYF. The CDR3 DNA sequence: TGTGCCAGCAGTGAGGGGCAGGGTATCGGAAACACCATATATTTT. The chain uses TRBV2 and TRBJ1-3; TRBD1 is a possible D gene (5 bases). The CDR3 consists of 15 residues. Germline lookup yields CDR1 SNHLY and CDR2 FYNNEI. Trimming pared 3 bases from V and 4 bases from J, leaving 13 bases between.

The chain employs TRBV5-1 and TRBJ1-4; D might be TRBD1 (5 bases). CDR1 and CDR2 (germline): SGHRS, YFSETQ. V was clipped by 3 bases and J by 7 bases, with 13 bases between them. The CDR3 spans 14 residues. The CDR3 region has the DNA TGCGCCAGCAGCTCACAGGTCGATGTTGAAAAACTGTTTTTT. It codes for CASSSQVDVEKLFF. The whole variable domain, remainder taken from reference TRBV5-1 and TRBJ1-4, is KAGVTQTPRYLIKTRGQQVTLSCSPISGHRSVSWYQQTPGQGLQFLFEYFSETQRNKGNFPGRFSGRQFSNSRSEMNVSTLELGDSALYLCASSSQVDVEKLFFGSGTQLSVL.

The chain employs TRBV5-1 and TRBJ2-2; D ambiguous. Trimming left V 3 bases short and J 4 bases short, with 10 bases between. CDR1 is SGHRS, CDR2 YFSETQ, per germline. This CDR3 is 14 amino acids long. CDR3 DNA: TGCGCCAGCAGCTCGGCGGACGGCACCGGGGAGCTGTTTTTT. This sequence encodes CASSSADGTGELFF. Full variable domain (rest looked up from reference TRBV5-1 and TRBJ2-2): KAGVTQTPRYLIKTRGQQVTLSCSPISGHRSVSWYQQTPGQGLQFLFEYFSETQRNKGNFPGRFSGRQFSNSRSEMNVSTLELGDSALYLCASSSADGTGELFFGEGSRLTVL.

The chain has TRBV19 and TRBJ1-4; the D is unclear. V lost 3 bases, J lost 3 bases, and 8 bases lay in between. In germline, CDR1 is LNHDA, CDR2 SQIVND (reference sequence). This CDR3 comprises 14 residues. The CDR3 DNA reads TGTGCCAGTAGTATGTCAGCCTCTAATGAAAAACTGTTTTTT. Protein: CASSMSASNEKLFF. Looking up the rest from reference TRBV19 and TRBJ1-4 gives the full variable domain: DGGITQSPKYLFRKEGQNVTLSCEQNLNHDAMYWYRQDPGQGLRLIYYSQIVNDFQKGDIAEGYSVSREKKESFPLTVTSAQKNPTAFYLCASSMSASNEKLFFGSGTQLSVL.

The chain uses TRBV12-5 and TRBJ2-7; D gene uncertain. Trimming took 6 bases from V and 4 from J, leaving 10 bases between them. The CDR3 is 12 residues long. CDR1 is LGHNT, CDR2 FRNRAP, per germline. Here the CDR3 DNA reads TGTGCTAGTGGGGGGTCCTATTACGAGCAGTACTTC. Its protein is CASGGSYYEQYF.

The V call is TRBV28, the J call TRBJ2-1; 10 nucleotides line up with TRBD2. V trimming: 4 bases; J trimming: 8 bases; junction bases outside the gene matches: 8. Germline assignment: CDR1 MDHEN and CDR2 SYDVKM. The CDR3 is 15 residues long. In DNA form, the CDR3 reads TGTGCCAGCAGTTCCAAGCGGGGGGGCCGAGATGAGCAGTTCTTC. As protein: CASSSKRGGRDEQFF.

This clone was detected only a few times. The chain uses TRBV5-1 and TRBJ2-5; D is perhaps TRBD1 (5 bases). Germline CDR1 reads SGHRS; CDR2 reads YFSETQ. V shed 4 bases and J shed 5 bases, with 9 bases lying between them. The CDR3 consists of 12 residues. CDR3 sequence (DNA): TGCGCCAGCAGCCAAGGGGCGGAGACCCAGTACTTC. Residues: CASSQGAETQYF.

This clone has a handful of counts. This chain uses TRBV5-5 with TRBJ2-7, with D unresolved. Trimming pared 2 bases from V and 0 bases from J, leaving 9 bases between. CDR1 and CDR2 (germline): SGHKS, YYEKEE (reference sequence). The CDR3 totals 14 residues. CDR3 sequence reads: CASSFIGSSYEQYF. The CDR3 region has the DNA TGTGCCAGCAGCTTTATCGGCAGCTCCTACGAGCAGTACTTC.

V is TRBV9 and J is TRBJ1-3; TRBD1 matches at 9 bases. Germline assignment: CDR1 SGDLS and CDR2 YYNGEE. The CDR3 is made up of 15 amino acids. Trimming cost V 3 bases and J 4 bases; bases outside gene matches: 5. CDR3 in amino acids: CASSEQGALGNTIYF. The CDR3, as DNA: TGTGCCAGCAGCGAACAGGGGGCGCTCGGAAACACCATATATTTT.

The chain links TRBV10-3 to TRBJ1-1; no reliable D call. The CDR3 loop spans 14 amino acids. Germline V lookup: CDR1 ENHRY, CDR2 SYGVKD. V gave up 2 bases and J gave up 5 bases, with 12 bases separating them. The CDR3 is CAISEMGKGTEAFF. The CDR3 DNA is TGTGCCATCAGTGAGATGGGGAAAGGGACTGAAGCTTTCTTT.

This clone has just one count. The chain links TRBV5-6 to TRBJ2-7; D unresolved. Germline V gene sequence: CDR1 SGHDT, CDR2 YYEEEE. The CDR3 has 14 residues. The ends were cut back, 2 bases at V and 2 bases at J, with 11 bases in the middle. DNA of the CDR3: TGTGCCAGCAGCTTAAAGGGCTCTCCCTACGAGCAGTACTTC. Translated: CASSLKGSPYEQYF.

The V call is TRBV2, the J call TRBJ2-3; D unclear. The CDR3 totals 14 residues. Germline V gives CDR1 SNHLY, CDR2 FYNNEI. Trimming removed 5 bases from V and 3 bases from J, with 12 bases in between. This CDR3 is CASSQKKRTDTQYF. The DNA for the CDR3 is TGTGCCAGCAGTCAAAAGAAGAGGACAGATACGCAGTATTTT.

V usage is TRBV27 and J usage is TRBJ2-3; the D gene is possibly TRBD2 (5 bases). Deletions cut 5 bases from V and 7 bases from J, with 13 bases between. CDR1 and CDR2 (germline): MNHEY, SMNVEV (reference sequence). This CDR3 comprises 13 residues. Written as DNA, the CDR3 is TGTGCCAGCAGTACTAATGGAGGAAATACGCAGTATTTT. This translates into CASSTNGGNTQYF.

In its sample, this clone was seen once. This chain uses TRBV14 with TRBJ2-7; either TRBD1 or TRBD2 may fit D (5 bases each). V was cut by 2 bases and J by 5 bases, with 10 bases left in between. Germline V lookup: CDR1 SGHDN, CDR2 FVKESK. This CDR3 spans 13 amino acids. In DNA, the CDR3 is TGTGCCAGCAGCCAAACGGGGCGGGACGAGCAGTACTTC. Amino acid sequence: CASSQTGRDEQYF.

The rearrangement joins TRBV6-5 to TRBJ1-3; D is unresolved. Trimming took off 4 bases at V and 2 bases at J, with 6 bases between the two ends. The CDR3 consists of 13 residues. Per germline, CDR1 MNHEY and CDR2 SVGAGI. CDR3 nucleotide sequence: TGTGCCAGCAGTTTCGGTACTGGAAACACCATATATTTT. Translating it yields CASSFGTGNTIYF.

The chain has TRBV6-6 and TRBJ2-7; D not resolved. Per the germline V gene, CDR1 is MNHNY and CDR2 is SVGAGI (reference sequence). The CDR3 has 11 residues. V was cut by 6 bases and J by 8 bases, with 11 bases left in between. The DNA of the CDR3 is TGTGCCAGCAGAAACAGCAACAAGCAGTACTTC. Encoded protein: CASRNSNKQYF.

J is TRBJ1-5 and V is TRBV11-2; D call uncertain. The V gene's germline CDR1 is SGHAT and CDR2 FQNNGV. The CDR3 runs 13 residues. V lost 0 bases and J 9 bases, leaving 9 bases between the germline ends. CDR3 DNA sequence: TGTGCCAGCAGCTTAGACAGAGGGAGGCCCCAGCATTTT. Protein product: CASSLDRGRPQHF.

V is TRBV12-5 and J is TRBJ2-7; 9 nucleotides line up with TRBD2. The CDR3 runs to 15 residues. Germline V gene sequence: CDR1 LGHNT, CDR2 FRNRAP. The V gene end was trimmed by 2 bases and the J gene end by 5 bases; junction bases not matched to a gene: 7. The CDR3 here is CASGLYRGGANEQYF. The CDR3 DNA follows: TGTGCTAGTGGTTTGTATCGCGGGGGGGCAAACGAGCAGTACTTC. The full variable domain, with the rest looked up from reference TRBV12-5 and TRBJ2-7, is DARVTQTPRHKVTEMGQEVTMRCQPILGHNTVFWYRQTMMQGLELLAYFRNRAPLDDSGMPKDRFSAEMPDATLATLKIQPSEPRDSAVYFCASGLYRGGANEQYFGPGTRLTVT.